Each of the 8 T cell receptor beta chains below was sequenced from the same sample in a study of CD8+ T cells in alopecia areata (dated by TCRdb to the late 2010s). The sample's time point label is to be understood as: 24 weeks on oral tofacitinib. The treatment or condition label corresponds to: oral pan-JAK inhibitor, 5-10 mg twice daily. To prepare the library, the immunoSEQ multiplex PCR assay was applied. For TCR sequencing, RNA was extracted from every sample and reverse transcribed into cDNA to serve as template. What TCRdb holds here is the immuneACCESS table cut down to in-frame rearrangements. Part of the clones is not present; checked against another copy, under half of the missing clones reflect an unresolved V gene, and the others are unexplained. A total of 180,000 or so clones appear in this sample, 53% of them only once. About a tenth of the sample belongs to the ten largest clones.

The sequencing here drew on CD8+ T cells sorted from blood, taken at week 24, from a patient treated with tofacitinib. These receptors originate from a human donor with alopecia areata.

The rearrangement uses TRBV10-3 and TRBJ2-2; either TRBD1 or TRBD2 may fit D (5 bases each). V lost 3 bases to trimming and J lost 5 bases, with 16 bases between them. Per the germline V gene, CDR1 is ENHRY and CDR2 is SYGVKD. This CDR3 region has 16 residues. This CDR3 is CAISELGQGETGELFF. The DNA of the CDR3 is TGTGCCATCAGTGAATTAGGCCAGGGAGAGACCGGGGAGCTGTTTTTT.

This clone has just a few counts. The V and J genes are TRBV14 and TRBJ2-1; no clear D gene. Trimming shortened V by 0 bases and J by 8 bases, and 17 bases separated the two germline ends. Germline-derived CDR1 and CDR2 are SGHDN and FVKESK. The CDR3 runs 16 residues. This CDR3 is CASSQDSVFGFDEQFF. The CDR3 region has the DNA TGTGCCAGCAGCCAAGATTCAGTCTTTGGGTTTGATGAGCAGTTCTTC.

This chain links TRBV5-1 with TRBJ2-3; D is possibly TRBD2 (5 bases). The V gene's germline CDR1 is SGHRS and CDR2 YFSETQ. The CDR3 loop spans 16 amino acids. The ends were cut back, 1 base at V and 2 bases at J, with 14 bases in the middle. CDR3 coding DNA: TGCGCCAGCAGCTTGAGAGAGGCGGGCCTCACAGATACGCAGTATTTT. Translation gives CASSLREAGLTDTQYF.

The chain is built from TRBV4-1 and TRBJ2-3; no clear D gene. V was trimmed by 0 bases and J by 2 bases, leaving 3 bases between them. The germline V gene has CDR1 MGHRA and CDR2 YSYEKL. The CDR3 sequence is 13 residues long. CDR3 in DNA: TGCGCCAGCAGCCAAGACCTCACAGATACGCAGTATTTT. Protein product: CASSQDLTDTQYF.

The CDR3 reads CAWNLLAGSYNEQFF. As DNA, the CDR3 is TGTGCCTGGAACCTTCTAGCGGGGAGTTACAATGAGCAGTTCTTC. V and J are TRBV30 and TRBJ2-1, with 9 nucleotides matching TRBD2. CDR3 length equals 15 residues. Germline V lookup: CDR1 GTSNPN, CDR2 SVGIG (reference sequence). Germline trimming cut 4 bases from V and 4 bases from J; bases unmatched to any gene: 8.

V is TRBV30 and J is TRBJ2-3; 8 nucleotides line up with TRBD1. The junction had 7 bases not matched to a gene; V was cut back by 5 bases and J by 3 bases. The CDR3 spans 14 residues. Germline V gene data show CDR1 as GTSNPN and CDR2 as SVGIG (reference sequence). CDR3 amino acids: CAWATGTGTDTQYF. The CDR3, as DNA: TGTGCCTGGGCAACCGGGACAGGAACAGATACGCAGTATTTT.

This clone turned up a few times. This chain links TRBV7-6 with TRBJ2-5; TRBD2 agrees at 8 bases. V lost 5 bases to trimming and J lost 1 base; unmatched junction nucleotides: 9. Germline V gene data show CDR1 as SGHVS and CDR2 as FNYEAQ. The length of the CDR3 is 16 residues. CDR3 nucleotides: TGTGCCAGCAGCCCAAAGACGGGGGGGTTCCAAGAGACCCAGTACTTC. It translates to CASSPKTGGFQETQYF.

The genes are TRBV7-3 and TRBJ2-2; possibly TRBD1 for D (6 bases). The CDR3 loop spans 16 amino acids. In germline, CDR1 is SGHTA, CDR2 FQGTGA. Trimming removed 4 bases from V and 2 bases from J, with 14 bases in between. The CDR3 reads CASSWSGTRNTGELFF. Written as DNA, the CDR3 is TGTGCCAGCAGCTGGTCCGGGACAAGAAACACCGGGGAGCTGTTTTTT. Filled out from reference TRBV7-3 and TRBJ2-2, the complete variable domain reads GAGVSQTPSNKVTEKGKYVELRCDPISGHTALYWYRQSLGQGPEFLIYFQGTGAADDSGLPNDRFFAVRPEGSVSTLKIQRTERGDSAVYLCASSWSGTRNTGELFFGEGSRLTVL.